These 10 T cell receptor beta chains came from one sample sequenced in a study of T cell repertoires in cytomegalovirus infection. TCRdb fed the reads into MiXCR, producing one record per CDR3 protein. The table includes roughly 300,000 distinct CDR3 sequences, roughly 9.5% detected once. Sequencing used PBMCs. These receptors came from a human donor in good health (CMV status not recorded). Some clones in this sample may be carry-over from other donors' samples.

This clonotype was seen ten or more times. The rearrangement uses TRBV7-9 and TRBJ1-2; 8 bases line up with TRBD1. The CDR3 contains 15 residues. The junction had 3 bases not matched to a gene; V was cut back by 0 bases and J by 3 bases. Germline-derived CDR1 and CDR2 are SEHNR and FQNEAQ (reference sequence). The CDR3 DNA sequence: TGTGCCAGCAGCTTAGCGGACAGGGCTGACTATGGCTACACCTTC. This sequence encodes CASSLADRADYGYTF.

V is TRBV7-3 and J is TRBJ2-1; 13 positions agree with TRBD2. V shed 5 bases and J 9 bases; nucleotides not matched to a gene: 7. CDR3 length: 15 residues. The V gene's germline CDR1 is SGHTA and CDR2 FQGTGA. CDR3 amino acids: CASSLTSGGAFEQFF. DNA of the CDR3: TGTGCCAGCAGCCTCACTAGCGGGGGGGCCTTTGAGCAGTTCTTC.

This clonotype was found a few times. The chain employs TRBV7-9 and TRBJ1-1, with D hard to call. The germline V gene has CDR1 SEHNR and CDR2 FQNEAQ (reference sequence). Trimming shortened V by 5 bases and J by 3 bases, and 19 bases separated the two germline ends. CDR3 length: 16 residues. The CDR3 sequence is CASSHGPNIGDTEAFF. The DNA for the CDR3 is TGTGCCAGCAGCCACGGTCCTAACATCGGCGACACTGAAGCTTTCTTT.

The chain links TRBV6-2 or TRBV6-3 to TRBJ2-7, with D unresolved. The CDR3 length is 11 residues. Per germline, CDR1 MNHEY and CDR2 SVGEGT. The V end lost 10 bases, the J end lost 2 bases, and 9 bases lay between the germline ends. CDR3 sequence: CAISTTYEQYF. CDR3 nucleotide sequence: TGTGCCATCTCGACAACCTACGAGCAGTACTTC.

The rearrangement joins TRBV12-3 or TRBV12-4 to TRBJ1-4, with 7 bases lining up with TRBD1. CDR3 length: 15 residues. With 5 bases clipped from V and 7 bases from J, the junction kept 10 bases outside the gene matches. The DNA for the CDR3 is TGTGCCAGCAGTCCCAACAGGGGAGGTGGTGAAAAACTGTTTTTT. The encoded protein is CASSPNRGGGEKLFF.

For the CDR3, the DNA is TGTGCCAGCAGAGTGAGGGACACAGCCTCTAGGGGGGAGCTGTTTTTT. Its protein product is CASRVRDTASRGELFF. The chain carries TRBV12-3 or TRBV12-4 and TRBJ2-2; possible D gene TRBD1, 6 bases. The V end lost 6 bases, the J end lost 8 bases, and 22 bases lay between the germline ends. The CDR3 loop spans 16 amino acids.

The V and J genes are TRBV7-2 and TRBJ1-6; D possibly corresponds to TRBD1 (5 bases). The CDR3 has 14 amino acids. Germline CDR1 reads SGHTA; CDR2 reads FQGNSA. Trimming shortened V by 0 bases and J by 6 bases, and 6 bases separated the two germline ends. The CDR3 protein is CASSLAGANSPLHF. In nucleotides, the CDR3 is TGTGCCAGCAGCTTAGCAGGGGCTAATTCACCCCTCCACTTT.

V usage is TRBV2 and J usage is TRBJ2-1; no definite D call. Germline values: CDR1 SNHLY, CDR2 FYNNEI. V dropped 5 bases and J dropped 0 bases, with 5 bases sitting between them. This CDR3 is 13 amino acids long. CDR3 sequence: CASSPYSYNEQFF. CDR3 bases: TGTGCCAGCAGTCCGTACTCCTACAATGAGCAGTTCTTC.

Points on this clonotype: A much more abundant neighbour one base away suggests this may be a read error. The genes are TRBV7-6 and TRBJ1-4; D not resolved. The CDR3 length is 14 residues. CDR1 and CDR2 (germline): SGHVS, FNYEAQ. The CDR3 loop is CASSDPRGTEKLLF. The CDR3 DNA is TGTGCCAGCAGCGACCCTCGGGGAACTGAAAAACTGCTTTTT.

Many counts were recorded for this clonotype. V usage is TRBV4-1 and J usage is TRBJ2-7, with TRBD2 matching over 7 bases. Germline V gene sequence: CDR1 MGHRA, CDR2 YSYEKL. The CDR3 has 15 amino acids. J gave up 4 bases and V 0 bases, and 6 bases lay outside the gene matches. Written as DNA, the CDR3 is TGCGCCAGCAGCCAAGAAGCTAGCGGTACTTACGAGCAGTACTTC. Encoded protein: CASSQEASGTYEQYF.